This TCR beta chain was sequenced during a study of blood T cell repertoires in COVID-19. The overall study: Samples of COVID-19 (acute and convalescent) were obtained from the United States, Italy and Spain. PBMCs, B-cell-depleted T cells, or T cells were the source of the cDNA or gDNA that made up the material.

This CDR3 spans 17 amino acids. Germline trimming cut 1 base from V and 4 bases from J; bases unmatched to any gene: 5. Germline V gene sequence: CDR1 SGHVS, CDR2 FQNEAQ. Original methodology: Reference gene primer amplification in the assay estimated nucleated cell counts. The assay was immunoSEQ multiplex PCR, and TCRdb's table has in-frame clones only and misses some. Clone size and V and J calls were adopted from that table, with D and trimming inferred from the DNA. In the table there are about 24,000 clones, 86% of which are singletons. Source material: peripheral blood. This receptor was identified in a woman at least 80 years old with active or convalescent COVID-19. This chain connects TRBV7-8 to TRBJ1-4, with 11 bases that match TRBD1. This CDR3 reads CASSLGDRGELNEKLFF. CDR3 DNA sequence: TGTGCCAGCAGCTTAGGGGACAGGGGGGAACTTAATGAAAAACTGTTTTTT.